This TCR beta chain was captured by sequencing in a study of blood T cell repertoires in COVID-19 (dated by TCRdb to between 2020 and 2021). Background for the entire study: Samples covering the acute and convalescent phases of COVID-19 were provided by collaborators in the United States, Italy and Spain. The prospective study material was composed of cDNA or gDNA derived from T cells, B-cell-depleted T cells, or PBMCs. Subjects who had been exposed to COVID-19, were actively infected with it, or had recovered from it provided the deeply sampled blood TCRbeta repertoires that made up the dataset. The repertoires were released in a freely available public database meant as a resource for research on the immune response to SARS-CoV-2. Samples were obtained from the ongoing ImmuneRACE study (first 160 participants) and from about 1,300 subjects provided by 6 global collaborators. Nearly every sample came with metadata listing a de-identified subject ID, COVID-19 status, age in years and sex. Where HLA class I and class II types were available, the types were taken from metadata supplied by the sample provider, not from assay-based typing. General study outcomes and caveats: The quantity of clinical and demographic metadata differed by source and by participant and was supplied without curation.

From the cysteine through the phenylalanine, the CDR3 covers 15 amino acids. This entry keeps only the CDR3 DNA: 45 bases, framed from base 1. CDR1 SGHVS and CDR2 FNYEAQ were looked up in the germline V gene. The V and J ends are trimmed by 1 base and 8 bases, leaving 12 bases between them. Comments on this clone: No cognate antigen has been identified for it. Base qualities are not provided; no much larger clone lies one nucleotide away.

One collaborating source in Seattle enrolled patients while the patients were actively infected and followed the patients over time throughout the course of disease. Whole blood was collected in K2EDTA tubes by collaborating institutions according to the institutions' own protocols. Collaborator samples were shipped for TCRbeta analysis as frozen whole blood, isolated PBMCs, or DNA extracted from either sample type. The immunoSEQ Assay, a bias-controlled multiplex PCR, was used to amplify TCRbeta CDR3 regions from genomic DNA. Per the original workflow: Nucleated cell counts per sample were estimated from amplification of reference gene primers within the assay. To quantify the absolute abundance of each unique TCRbeta CDR3 rearrangement, sequence reads were collapsed and filtered. For each sample, productive Simpson clonality was calculated as the square root of Simpson's diversity index over productive rearrangements. TCRdb carries this immuneACCESS record with in-frame sequences only. Its versions omit some clonotypes, under half of them owing to an unresolved V gene in the studies checked, with the rest unexplained. For V, J and clone size, that table is used; D and trimming come from the DNA. The sample table shows 40,000 to 50,000 clones, and about 90% are seen once. Around 2.2% of the sample rests with the top ten.

The chain is made from TRBV7-6 and TRBJ1-6; the D gene is not confidently resolved. The sequencing sample was made of peripheral blood. This clonotype originated in a woman of 80 years or more with COVID-19, enrolled during active disease. The DNA is as follows: TGTGCCAGCAGCTTAGTGCGGGGAAGGGATTCACCCCTCCACTTT. Translation gives CASSLVRGRDSPLHF.